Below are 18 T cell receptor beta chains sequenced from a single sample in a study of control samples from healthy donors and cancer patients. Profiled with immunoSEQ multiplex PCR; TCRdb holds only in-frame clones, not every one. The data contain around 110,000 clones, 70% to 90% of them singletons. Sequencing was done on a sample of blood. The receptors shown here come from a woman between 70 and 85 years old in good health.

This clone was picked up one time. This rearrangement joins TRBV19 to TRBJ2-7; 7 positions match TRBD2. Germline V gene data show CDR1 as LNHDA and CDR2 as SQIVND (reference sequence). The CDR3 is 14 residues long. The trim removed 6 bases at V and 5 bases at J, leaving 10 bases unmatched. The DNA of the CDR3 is TGTGCCAGTAGCCGGACTAGGAAGACCCACGAGCAGTACTTC. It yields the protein CASSRTRKTHEQYF.

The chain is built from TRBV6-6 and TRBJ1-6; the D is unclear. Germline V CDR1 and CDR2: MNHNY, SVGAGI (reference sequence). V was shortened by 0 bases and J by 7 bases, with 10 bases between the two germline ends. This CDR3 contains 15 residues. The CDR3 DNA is TGTGCCAGCAGTTACTCGCCAGATTTGAATTCACCCCTCCACTTT. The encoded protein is CASSYSPDLNSPLHF.

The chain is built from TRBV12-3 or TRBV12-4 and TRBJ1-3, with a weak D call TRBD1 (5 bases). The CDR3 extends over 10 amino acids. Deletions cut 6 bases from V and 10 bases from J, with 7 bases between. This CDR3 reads CASRGGTIYF. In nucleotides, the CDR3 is TGTGCCAGCAGGGGGGGGACCATATATTTT.

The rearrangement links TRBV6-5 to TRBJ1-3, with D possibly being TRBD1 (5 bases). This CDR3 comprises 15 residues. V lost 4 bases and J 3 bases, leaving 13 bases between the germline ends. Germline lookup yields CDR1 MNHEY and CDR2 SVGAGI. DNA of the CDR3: TGTGCCAGCAGTTGGCTGGGACCGTATGGAAACACCATATATTTT. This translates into CASSWLGPYGNTIYF.

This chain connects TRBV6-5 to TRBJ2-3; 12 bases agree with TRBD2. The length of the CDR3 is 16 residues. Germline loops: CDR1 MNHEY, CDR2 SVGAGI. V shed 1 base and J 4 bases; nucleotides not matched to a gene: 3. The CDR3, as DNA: TGTGCCAGCAGTTACTTCCTAGCGGGGGGGGCAGATACGCAGTATTTT. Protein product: CASSYFLAGGADTQYF.

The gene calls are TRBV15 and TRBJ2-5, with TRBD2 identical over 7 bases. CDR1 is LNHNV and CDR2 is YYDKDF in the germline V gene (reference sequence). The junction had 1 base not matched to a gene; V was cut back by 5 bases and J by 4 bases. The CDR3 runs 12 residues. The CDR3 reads CATSREVETQYF. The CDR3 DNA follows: TGTGCCACCAGCCGGGAGGTAGAGACCCAGTACTTC.

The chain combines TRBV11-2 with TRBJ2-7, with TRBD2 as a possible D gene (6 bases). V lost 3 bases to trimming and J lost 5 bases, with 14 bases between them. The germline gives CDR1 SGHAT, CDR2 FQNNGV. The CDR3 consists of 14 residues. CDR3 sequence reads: CASSFELRGDEQYF. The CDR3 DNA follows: TGTGCCAGCAGCTTCGAGTTGCGGGGCGACGAGCAGTACTTC.

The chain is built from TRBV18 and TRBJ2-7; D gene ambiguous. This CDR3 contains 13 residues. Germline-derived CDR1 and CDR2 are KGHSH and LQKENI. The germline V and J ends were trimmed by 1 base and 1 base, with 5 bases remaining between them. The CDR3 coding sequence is TGTGCCAGCTCACCACGGCGGTCCTACGAGCAGTACTTC. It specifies CASSPRRSYEQYF.

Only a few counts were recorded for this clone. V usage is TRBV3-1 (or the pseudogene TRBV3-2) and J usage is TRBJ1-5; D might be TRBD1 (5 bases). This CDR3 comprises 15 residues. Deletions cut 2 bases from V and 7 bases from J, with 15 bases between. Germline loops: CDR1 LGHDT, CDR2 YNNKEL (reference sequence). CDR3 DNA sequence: TGTGCCAGCAGCCAAAGGGACGGGTTTGGGCAGCCCCAGCATTTT. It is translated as CASSQRDGFGQPQHF.

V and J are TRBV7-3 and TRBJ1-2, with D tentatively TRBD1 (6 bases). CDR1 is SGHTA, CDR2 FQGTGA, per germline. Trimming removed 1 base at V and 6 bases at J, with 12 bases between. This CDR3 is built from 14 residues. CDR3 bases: TGTGCCAGCAGCTTAAATCTTCAGGGGCATGGCTACACCTTC. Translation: CASSLNLQGHGYTF.

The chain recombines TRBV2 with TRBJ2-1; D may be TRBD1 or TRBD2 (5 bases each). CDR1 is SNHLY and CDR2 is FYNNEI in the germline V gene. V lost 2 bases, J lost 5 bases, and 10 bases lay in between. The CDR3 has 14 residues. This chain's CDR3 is CASSERGRHNEQFF. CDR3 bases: TGTGCCAGCAGTGAAAGGGGACGCCACAATGAGCAGTTCTTC.

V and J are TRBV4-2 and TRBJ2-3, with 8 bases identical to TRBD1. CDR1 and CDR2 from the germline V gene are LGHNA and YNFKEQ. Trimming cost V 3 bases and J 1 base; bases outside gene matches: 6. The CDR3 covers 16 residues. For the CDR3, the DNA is TGTGCCAGCAGCCACCGGACAGGGCGAGGCACAGATACGCAGTATTTT. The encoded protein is CASSHRTGRGTDTQYF.

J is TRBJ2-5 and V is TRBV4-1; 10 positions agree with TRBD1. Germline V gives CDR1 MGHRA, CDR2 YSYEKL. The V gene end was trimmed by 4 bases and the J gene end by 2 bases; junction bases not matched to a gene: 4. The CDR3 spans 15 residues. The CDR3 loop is CASSRRTGGQETQYF. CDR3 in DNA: TGCGCCAGCAGCCGGAGGACAGGGGGGCAAGAGACCCAGTACTTC.

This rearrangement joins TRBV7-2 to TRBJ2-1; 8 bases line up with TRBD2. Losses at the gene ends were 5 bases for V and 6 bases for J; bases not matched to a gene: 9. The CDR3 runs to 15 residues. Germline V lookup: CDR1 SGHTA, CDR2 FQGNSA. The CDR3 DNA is TGTGCCAGCAGCATAGTCTACGGGGGGGCCAATGAGCAGTTCTTC. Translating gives CASSIVYGGANEQFF.

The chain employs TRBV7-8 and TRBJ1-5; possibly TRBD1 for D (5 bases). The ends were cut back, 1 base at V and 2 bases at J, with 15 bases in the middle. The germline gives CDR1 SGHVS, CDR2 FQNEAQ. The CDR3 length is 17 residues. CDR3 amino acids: CASSLDGGTKGNQPQHF. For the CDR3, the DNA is TGTGCCAGCAGCTTAGACGGAGGGACCAAGGGCAATCAGCCCCAGCATTTT.

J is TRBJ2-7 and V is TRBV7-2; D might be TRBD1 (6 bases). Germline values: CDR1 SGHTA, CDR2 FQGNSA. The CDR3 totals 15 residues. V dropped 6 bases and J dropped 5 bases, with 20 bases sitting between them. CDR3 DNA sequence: TGTGCCAGCAGTCGGCCACAGGGAATCGAGGACGAGCAGTACTTC. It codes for CASSRPQGIEDEQYF.

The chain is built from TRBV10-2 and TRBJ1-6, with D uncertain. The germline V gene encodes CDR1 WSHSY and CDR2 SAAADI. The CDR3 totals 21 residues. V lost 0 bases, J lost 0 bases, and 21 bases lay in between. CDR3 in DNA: TGCGCCAGCAGTGAGTCTCGTCTAGGAGGAGGGAGTAGCTCCTATAATTCACCCCTCCACTTT. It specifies CASSESRLGGGSSSYNSPLHF.

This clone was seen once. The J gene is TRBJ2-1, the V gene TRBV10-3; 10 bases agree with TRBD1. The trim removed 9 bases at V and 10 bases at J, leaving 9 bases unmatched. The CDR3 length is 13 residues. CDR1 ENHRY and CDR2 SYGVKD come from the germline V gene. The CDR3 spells CAIGGQGMQEQFF. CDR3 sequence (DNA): TGTGCCATTGGGGGACAGGGGATGCAGGAGCAGTTCTTC.